The entry below describes one TCR beta chain. Its antigen is currently unknown. This sample was taken from a study of T-cell memory formation after mild COVID-19. General observations from the study: Clones that contracted clustered mainly in CM and EM if CD4+ and in EMRA if CD8+.

TCRdb used MiXCR to reprocess the 5' RACE reads, holding one entry per CDR3 protein. The sample shows more than 250,000 distinct CDR3 sequences, approximately 16% of them seen only once. Per germline, CDR1 DFQATT and CDR2 SNEGSKA (reference sequence). V gave up 6 bases and J gave up 0 bases, with 17 bases separating them. The CDR3 runs to 15 residues. The receptor was derived from a man between 18 and 29 years old who had mild COVID-19 (a few samples of this study predate the infection). Cell type and time point are not known. This rearrangement joins TRBV20-1 to TRBJ1-1; D not certain. The sample comprised PBMCs or a T cell subset sorted from them (not recorded which). Here the CDR3 reads CSARRPGSMNTEAFF. CDR3 coding DNA: TGCAGTGCGAGACGTCCGGGGAGCATGAACACTGAAGCTTTCTTT.